These 10 T cell receptor beta chains were sequenced from one sample in a study of shared clonotypes between healthy human individuals. The repertoire was sequenced with immunoSEQ multiplex PCR; TCRdb's copy has only in-frame clones and lacks some. The repertoire holds roughly 490,000 clones, less than 80% seen once, with around 13% in the top ten. Sequenced sample: PBMCs. All receptors derive from a woman in her forties in good health. Some clones in this sample may be carry-over from other donors' samples.

As concerns this clone: Other DNA sequences in the sample encode the same CDR3. The V call is TRBV15, the J call TRBJ2-7; D is unclear. V was cut by 0 bases and J by 1 base, with 4 bases left in between. CDR1 is LNHNV and CDR2 is YYDKDF in the germline V gene (reference sequence). The CDR3 runs 13 residues. In DNA, the CDR3 is TGTGCCACCAGCAGAGACAGATCCTACGAGCAGTACTTC. Protein: CATSRDRSYEQYF. Based on the CDR3 plus reference TRBV15 and TRBJ2-7, the full variable domain is DAMVIQNPRYQVTQFGKPVTLSCSQTLNHNVMYWYQQKSSQAPKLLFHYYDKDFNNEADTPDNFQSRRPNTSFCFLDIRSPGLGDTAMYLCATSRDRSYEQYFGPGTRLTVT.

The chain joins TRBV11-2 to TRBJ2-1; D remains unclear. Trimming stripped 0 bases from V and 1 base from J, with 4 bases between. In germline, CDR1 is SGHAT, CDR2 FQNNGV. The CDR3 is 14 amino acids. The CDR3 region has the DNA TGTGCCAGCAGCTTAGATCCATCCTACAATGAGCAGTTCTTC. Protein: CASSLDPSYNEQFF.

The rearrangement links TRBV5-4 to TRBJ1-1, with D maybe TRBD1 (5 bases). Deletions cut 2 bases from V and 1 base from J, with 9 bases between. This CDR3 is built from 14 residues. Germline V gene data show CDR1 as SGHNT and CDR2 as YYREEE (reference sequence). CDR3 residues: CASSFGQTNTEAFF. Here the CDR3 DNA reads TGTGCCAGCAGCTTCGGACAAACGAACACTGAAGCTTTCTTT.

A single count supports this clone. The CDR3 protein is CASSSGLNTGELFF. CDR3 coding DNA: TGTGCCAGCAGTTCGGGACTAAACACCGGGGAGCTGTTTTTT. V gene TRBV11-2 combines with J gene TRBJ2-2; 7 positions agree with TRBD2. J lost 2 bases, V lost 6 bases, and 3 bases had no gene match. CDR1 and CDR2 (germline): SGHAT, FQNNGV. This CDR3 has 14 amino acids.

This chain joins TRBV4-1 and TRBJ2-1; D might be TRBD1 (6 bases). CDR1 is MGHRA and CDR2 is YSYEKL in the germline V gene. V gave up 4 bases and J gave up 3 bases, with 10 bases separating them. CDR3 size: 14 residues. The CDR3 spells CASSPRDIYNEQFF. CDR3 coding DNA: TGCGCCAGCAGCCCCCGGGACATCTACAATGAGCAGTTCTTC.

The genes are TRBV11-3 and TRBJ1-5; 10 nucleotides match TRBD1. The CDR3 runs to 17 residues. From germline, CDR1 is SGHNT and CDR2 YENEEA. V gave up 0 bases and J gave up 3 bases; unmatched junction bases: 5. This chain's CDR3 is CASSLDRGQGFNQPQHF. For the CDR3, the DNA is TGTGCCAGCAGCTTAGATCGGGGACAGGGGTTCAATCAGCCCCAGCATTTT. Full variable domain (remainder filled in from reference TRBV11-3 and TRBJ1-5): EAGVVQSPRYKIIEKKQPVAFWCNPISGHNTLYWYLQNLGQGPELLIRYENEEAVDDSQLPKDRFSAERLKGVDSTLKIQPAELGDSAVYLCASSLDRGQGFNQPQHFGDGTRLSIL.

This chain uses TRBV5-1 with TRBJ1-1, with D possibly matching TRBD1 (6 bases). Germline lookup yields CDR1 SGHRS and CDR2 YFSETQ. The CDR3 is 14 amino acids. Trimming removed 4 bases from V and 2 bases from J, with 12 bases in between. This CDR3 reads CASSIGQLNTEAFF. The DNA for the CDR3 is TGCGCCAGCAGCATAGGACAGCTTAACACTGAAGCTTTCTTT.

V is TRBV10-3 and J is TRBJ2-7; 11 bases agree with TRBD2. Trimming removed 2 bases from V and 0 bases from J; junction bases left unmatched: 3. The CDR3 length is 16 residues. In germline, CDR1 is ENHRY, CDR2 SYGVKD. This CDR3 reads CAISEHSGRDSYEQYF. In DNA, the CDR3 is TGTGCCATCAGTGAGCATAGCGGGAGGGACTCCTACGAGCAGTACTTC.

The chain joins TRBV30 to TRBJ1-2; 7 bases match TRBD1. The CDR3 spans 19 residues. The ends lost 0 bases at V and 2 bases at J; junction bases unmatched: 18. Germline V lookup: CDR1 GTSNPN, CDR2 SVGIG (reference sequence). The CDR3 DNA is TGTGCCTGGAGTGTAGGCTGGTTCCGCACAGGGGCGATGAACTATGGCTACACCTTC. Residues: CAWSVGWFRTGAMNYGYTF.

Only one count was recorded for this clone. This chain links TRBV7-3 with TRBJ2-1, with 12 bases fitting TRBD2. Germline-derived CDR1 and CDR2 are SGHTA and FQGTGA. V trimming: 1 base; J trimming: 4 bases; junction bases outside the gene matches: 11. The CDR3 loop spans 19 amino acids. The CDR3 sequence: CASSLSPRLAGVGYNEQFF. CDR3 coding DNA: TGTGCCAGCAGCTTAAGCCCCCGACTAGCGGGAGTGGGGTACAATGAGCAGTTCTTC.